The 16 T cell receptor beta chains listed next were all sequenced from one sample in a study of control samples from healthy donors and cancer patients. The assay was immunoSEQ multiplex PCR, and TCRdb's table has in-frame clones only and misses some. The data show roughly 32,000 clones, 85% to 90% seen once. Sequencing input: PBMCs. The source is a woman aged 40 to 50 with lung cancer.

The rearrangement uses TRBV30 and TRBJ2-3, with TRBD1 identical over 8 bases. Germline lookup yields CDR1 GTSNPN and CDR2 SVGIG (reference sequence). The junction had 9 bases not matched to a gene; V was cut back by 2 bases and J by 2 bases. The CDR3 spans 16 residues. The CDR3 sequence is CAWSWGTGRSTDTQYF. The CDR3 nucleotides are TGTGCCTGGAGTTGGGGGACAGGACGTTCCACAGATACGCAGTATTTT.

Here the CDR3 DNA reads TGTGCCAGCAGTTACTCCCTTCAACTCAATGAGCAGTTCTTC. Encoded protein: CASSYSLQLNEQFF. The chain couples TRBV6-5 to TRBJ2-1, with D uncertain. CDR1 is MNHEY, CDR2 SVGAGI, per germline. The V and J ends lost 0 bases and 6 bases respectively, with 9 bases between them. The CDR3 totals 14 residues.

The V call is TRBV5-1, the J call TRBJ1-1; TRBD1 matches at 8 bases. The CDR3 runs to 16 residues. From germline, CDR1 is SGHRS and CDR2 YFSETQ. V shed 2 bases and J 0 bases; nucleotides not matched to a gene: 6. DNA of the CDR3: TGCGCCAGCAGCTTAAGGACAGGGACTATGAACACTGAAGCTTTCTTT. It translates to CASSLRTGTMNTEAFF.

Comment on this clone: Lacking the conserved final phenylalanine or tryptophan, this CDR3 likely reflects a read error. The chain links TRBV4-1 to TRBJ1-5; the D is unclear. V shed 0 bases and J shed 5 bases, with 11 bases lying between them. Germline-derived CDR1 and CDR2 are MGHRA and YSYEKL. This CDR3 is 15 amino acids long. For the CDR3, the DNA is TGCGCCAGCAGCCAAGAACCGGCATCGTATCAGCCCCAGCATCTT. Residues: CASSQEPASYQPQHL.

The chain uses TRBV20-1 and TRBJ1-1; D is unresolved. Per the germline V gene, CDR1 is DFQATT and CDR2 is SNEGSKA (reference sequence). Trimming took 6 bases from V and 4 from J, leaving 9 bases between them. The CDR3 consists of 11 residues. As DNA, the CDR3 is TGCAGTGCCCGAATGGGCACTGAAGCTTTCTTT. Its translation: CSARMGTEAFF.

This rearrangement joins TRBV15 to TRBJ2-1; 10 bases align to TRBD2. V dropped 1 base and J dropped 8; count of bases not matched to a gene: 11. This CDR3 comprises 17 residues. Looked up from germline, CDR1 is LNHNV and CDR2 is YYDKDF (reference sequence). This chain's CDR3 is CATSRVASGGRTDEQFF. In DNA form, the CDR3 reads TGTGCCACCAGCAGAGTCGCTAGCGGGGGCCGCACCGATGAGCAGTTCTTC.

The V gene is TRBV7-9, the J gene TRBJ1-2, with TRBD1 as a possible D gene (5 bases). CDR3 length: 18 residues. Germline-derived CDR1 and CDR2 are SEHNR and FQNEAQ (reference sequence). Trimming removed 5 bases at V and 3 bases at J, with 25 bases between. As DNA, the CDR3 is TGTGCCAGCAGCACCATCCCTCCGGGACCCACCCTATACTATGGCTACACCTTC. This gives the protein CASSTIPPGPTLYYGYTF.

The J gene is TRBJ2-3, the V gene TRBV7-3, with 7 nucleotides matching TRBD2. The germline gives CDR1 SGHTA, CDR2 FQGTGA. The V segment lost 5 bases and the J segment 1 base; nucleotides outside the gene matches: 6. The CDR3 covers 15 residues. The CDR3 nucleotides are TGTGCCAGCAGCCCTCAAGCGGGGCGCACAGATACGCAGTATTTT. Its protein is CASSPQAGRTDTQYF.

The CDR3 protein is CASSAYNEQFF. CDR3 DNA: TGTGCCAGCAGTGCATACAATGAGCAGTTCTTC. The V call is TRBV12-3 or TRBV12-4, the J call TRBJ2-1; D remains ambiguous. The CDR3 extends over 11 amino acids. The ends were cut back, 5 bases at V and 4 bases at J, with 3 bases in the middle.

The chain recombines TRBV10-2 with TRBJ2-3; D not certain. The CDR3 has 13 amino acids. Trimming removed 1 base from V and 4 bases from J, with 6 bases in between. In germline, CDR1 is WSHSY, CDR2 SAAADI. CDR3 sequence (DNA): TGCGCCAGCAGTGAGTTTGGGTCAGATACGCAGTATTTT. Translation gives CASSEFGSDTQYF.

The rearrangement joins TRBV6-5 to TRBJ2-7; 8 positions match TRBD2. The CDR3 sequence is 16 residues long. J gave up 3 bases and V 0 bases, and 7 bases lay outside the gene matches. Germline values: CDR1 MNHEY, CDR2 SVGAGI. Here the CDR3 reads CASSYSVTSDSYEQYF. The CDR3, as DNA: TGTGCCAGCAGTTACTCTGTGACTAGCGACAGCTACGAGCAGTACTTC.

The CDR3 coding sequence is TGTGCCAGCAGCCTAGGGACAGGTTTGTACGAGCAGTACTTC. This encodes CASSLGTGLYEQYF. The chain is built from TRBV7-8 and TRBJ2-7, with TRBD1 matching over 8 bases. Germline assignment: CDR1 SGHVS and CDR2 FQNEAQ. CDR3 length equals 14 residues. V dropped 5 bases and J dropped 4; count of bases not matched to a gene: 7.

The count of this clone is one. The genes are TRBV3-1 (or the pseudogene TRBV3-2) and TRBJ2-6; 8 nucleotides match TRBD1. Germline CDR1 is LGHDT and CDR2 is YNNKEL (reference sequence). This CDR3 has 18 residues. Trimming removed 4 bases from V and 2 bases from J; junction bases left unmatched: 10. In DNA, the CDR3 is TGTGCCAGCAGCCCCGCGGGATCAGGGGGCGCTGGGGCCAACGTCCTGACTTTC. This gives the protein CASSPAGSGGAGANVLTF.

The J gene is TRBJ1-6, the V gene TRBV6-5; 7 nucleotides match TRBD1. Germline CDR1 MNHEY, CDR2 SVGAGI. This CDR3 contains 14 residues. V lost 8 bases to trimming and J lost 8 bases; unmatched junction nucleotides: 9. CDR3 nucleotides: TGTGCCAGCGGTCCGGGACAGACTTATTCACCCCTCCACTTT. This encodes CASGPGQTYSPLHF.

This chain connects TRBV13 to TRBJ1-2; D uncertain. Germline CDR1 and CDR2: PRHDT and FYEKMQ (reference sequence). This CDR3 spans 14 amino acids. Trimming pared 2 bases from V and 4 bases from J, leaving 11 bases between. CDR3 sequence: CASSLSTVAYGYTF. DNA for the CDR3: TGTGCCAGCAGCTTATCGACCGTTGCCTATGGCTACACCTTC.

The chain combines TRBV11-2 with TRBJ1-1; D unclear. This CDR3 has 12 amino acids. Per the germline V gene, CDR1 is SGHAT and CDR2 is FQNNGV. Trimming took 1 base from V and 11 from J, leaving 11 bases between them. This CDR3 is CASSLGSSGAFF. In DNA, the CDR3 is TGTGCCAGCAGCTTAGGGTCCTCTGGGGCTTTCTTT.